This T cell receptor beta chain was sequenced during a study of PD-1 blockade in classical Hodgkin lymphoma. Study observations and caveats: With CD4+ cells, TCR diversity rose significantly by C4D1, but not with CD8+ cells. Healthy donors reportedly exceeded newly diagnosed patients in baseline TCR diversity. Those achieving complete response showed baseline diversity like newly diagnosed patients.

Each patient experienced a relapse that followed autologous stem cell transplantation, and brentuximab vedotin exposure varied. Complete response, partial response or progressive disease were the best responses. Worth noting for this clone: Its antigen is as yet unknown.

TCRdb keeps only in-frame clones here, not all; method: immunoSEQ multiplex PCR. This sample has around 20,000 clones, with around 79% found just once. Unmatched junction bases numbered 6, after V lost 3 bases and J lost 4 bases. The CDR3 totals 16 residues. The germline V gene has CDR1 SEHNR and CDR2 FQNEAQ (reference sequence). The specimen was peripheral blood mononuclear cells (PBMCs), collected before the second cycle of nivolumab. This TCR was sampled from a human donor with classical Hodgkin lymphoma. The V gene is TRBV7-9, the J gene TRBJ2-5, with TRBD1 matching 12 bases. In DNA form, the CDR3 reads TGTGCCAGCAGCTTGGGACAGGGGGCGGGCAGAGAGACCCAGTACTTC. This codes for CASSLGQGAGRETQYF.